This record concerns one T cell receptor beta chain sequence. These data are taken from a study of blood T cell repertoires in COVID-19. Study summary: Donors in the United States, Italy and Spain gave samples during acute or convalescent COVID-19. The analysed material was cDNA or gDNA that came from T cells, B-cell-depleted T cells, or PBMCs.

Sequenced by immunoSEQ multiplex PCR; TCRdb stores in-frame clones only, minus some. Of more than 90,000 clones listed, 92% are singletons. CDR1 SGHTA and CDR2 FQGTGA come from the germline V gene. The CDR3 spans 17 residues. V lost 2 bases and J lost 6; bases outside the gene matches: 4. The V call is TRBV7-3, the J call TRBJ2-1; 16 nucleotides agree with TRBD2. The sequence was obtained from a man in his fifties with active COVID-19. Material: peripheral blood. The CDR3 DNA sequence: TGTGCCAGCAGCTTAGCGGGACTAGCGGGAGGGATCAATGAGCAGTTCTTC. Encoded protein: CASSLAGLAGGINEQFF.